The sequence of this T cell receptor beta chain was determined in a study of blood T cell repertoires in COVID-19. Background on the study: Acute and convalescent COVID-19 samples came from the United States, Italy and Spain. T cells, B-cell-depleted T cells, or PBMCs provided the cDNA or gDNA that served as material.

Germline values: CDR1 SEHNR, CDR2 FQNEAQ (reference sequence). Trimming removed 1 base from V and 6 bases from J, with 10 bases in between. This CDR3 is 14 amino acids long. As originally analysed: Counts of nucleated cells, estimated from reference gene primer amplification, were obtained. Assay: immunoSEQ multiplex PCR; the TCRdb copy retains only in-frame clones and omits some. V, J and clone size were drawn from that table, and D and trimming were deduced from the DNA. This table holds fewer than 350,000 clones, over 80% found once. The chain carries TRBV7-9 and TRBJ1-3; unclear D gene. This TCR came from a woman aged 45 to 65 with active or convalescent COVID-19. Sequencing was done on a sample of peripheral blood. DNA of the CDR3: TGTGCCAGCAGCTTAGGAGGGTATGAAAACACCATATATTTT. This codes for CASSLGGYENTIYF.